The 20 T cell receptor beta chains below come from one sample, sequenced in a study of cytomegalovirus exposure and HLA in healthy donors (dated by TCRdb to 2016 to 2017). The method was the immunoSEQ multiplex PCR assay. The multiplex PCR relied on a mix of 60 forward primers for TCR Vbeta segments and 13 reverse primers for TCR Jbeta segments. The clones in this table, taken by TCRdb from immuneACCESS, are in-frame only. Not every clone is retained; where verified, under half of the shortfall comes from an unresolved V gene, and the cause of the rest is unknown. This sample's table carries 80,000 to 95,000 clones. The ten largest clonotypes hold about 1.1% of the sample. Sequencing was carried out using PBMCs. These receptors were obtained from a woman in her twenties or thirties in good health and CMV-seronegative.

This chain links TRBV18 with TRBJ2-1; a possible D gene is TRBD1 (5 bases). Between the trimmed V and J ends, which lost 5 bases and 0 bases, there was a span of 11 bases. CDR1 KGHSH and CDR2 LQKENI come from the germline V gene. This CDR3 has 15 amino acids. As DNA, the CDR3 is TGTGCCAGCTCATCGGACATTAACTCCTACAATGAGCAGTTCTTC. Translated: CASSSDINSYNEQFF.

The J gene is TRBJ1-2, the V gene TRBV29-1; D unresolved. In germline, CDR1 is SQVTM, CDR2 ANQGSEA. CDR3 length: 11 residues. V was shortened by 4 bases and J by 5 bases, with 8 bases between the two germline ends. DNA for the CDR3: TGCAGCGTTGGGACTCTTTATGGCTACACCTTC. Translation: CSVGTLYGYTF.

The gene calls are TRBV30 and TRBJ1-2; weak D call: TRBD1 (6 bases). CDR1 and CDR2 (germline): GTSNPN, SVGIG (reference sequence). The CDR3 runs 17 residues. Trimming left V 3 bases short and J 8 bases short, with 28 bases between. CDR3 bases: TGTGCCTGGAGAAACTGGGACGTCAAGACAGGTCTTCGAGGCTACACCTTC. Protein sequence: CAWRNWDVKTGLRGYTF.

The chain carries TRBV11-2 and TRBJ2-1; the D is unclear. Trimming took 5 bases from V and 5 from J, leaving 16 bases between them. The germline gives CDR1 SGHAT, CDR2 FQNNGV. The CDR3 covers 15 residues. CDR3 loop: CASSPERSLDNEQFF. The DNA for the CDR3 is TGTGCCAGCAGCCCCGAAAGGAGCCTCGACAATGAGCAGTTCTTC.

This chain connects TRBV2 to TRBJ1-2, with 10 bases fitting TRBD1. CDR3 length: 14 residues. Per the germline V gene, CDR1 is SNHLY and CDR2 is FYNNEI. V was clipped by 5 bases and J by 5 bases; unmatched bases: 5. The CDR3, as DNA: TGTGCCAGCAGTTATCCGGGACAGGGGTATGGCTACACCTTC. It specifies CASSYPGQGYGYTF.

The rearrangement links TRBV28 to TRBJ1-2; no definite D call. CDR1 MDHEN and CDR2 SYDVKM come from the germline V gene. This CDR3 region has 11 residues. V shed 6 bases and J shed 13 bases, with 15 bases lying between them. The CDR3 loop reads CASRDLLEITF. As DNA, the CDR3 is TGTGCCAGCAGAGATCTATTAGAAATCACCTTC.

The CDR3 spells CASIPTGGRPEAFF. The CDR3 nucleotides are TGTGCCAGCATCCCTACGGGAGGTAGGCCTGAAGCTTTCTTT. The V call is TRBV28, the J call TRBJ1-1; D ambiguous. The CDR3 spans 14 residues. Germline CDR1 and CDR2: MDHEN and SYDVKM. Trimming pared 7 bases from V and 6 bases from J, leaving 18 bases between.

The V and J genes are TRBV5-1 and TRBJ2-3; no clear D. Trimming stripped 1 base from V and 5 bases from J, with 11 bases between. This CDR3 is built from 14 residues. Germline CDR1 SGHRS, CDR2 YFSETQ. The CDR3 DNA reads TGCGCCAGCAGCTTGTCGGAGTTTGTAGATACGCAGTATTTT. It translates to CASSLSEFVDTQYF.

V gene TRBV5-1 combines with J gene TRBJ2-7; 8 bases match TRBD2. CDR1 is SGHRS and CDR2 is YFSETQ in the germline V gene. V was clipped by 1 base and J by 4 bases; unmatched bases: 10. The CDR3 runs 16 residues. Written as DNA, the CDR3 is TGCGCCAGCAGCTTGACTAGCGGAGACCCTAGGTACGAGCAGTACTTC. Its protein product is CASSLTSGDPRYEQYF.

Written as DNA, the CDR3 is TGTGCCAGTAGTATAGATCGAGGGAAGAATGAGCAGTTCTTC. Amino acid sequence: CASSIDRGKNEQFF. J is TRBJ2-1 and V is TRBV19; D possibly corresponds to TRBD2 (5 bases). The V and J ends lost 0 bases and 7 bases respectively, with 10 bases between them. The CDR3 has 14 residues. Germline V gives CDR1 LNHDA, CDR2 SQIVND (reference sequence).

The genes are TRBV4-1 and TRBJ1-2, with D unresolved. Germline assignment: CDR1 MGHRA and CDR2 YSYEKL. V lost 5 bases and J lost 6, with 16 bases in between. The CDR3 is made up of 14 amino acids. CDR3 protein: CASSDTKAMDGYTF. Here the CDR3 DNA reads TGCGCCAGCAGCGACACAAAGGCGATGGATGGCTACACCTTC.

This chain uses TRBV12-5 with TRBJ1-5, with 7 bases lining up with TRBD1. CDR3 length: 14 amino acids. V gave up 7 bases and J gave up 3 bases; unmatched junction bases: 6. Germline CDR1 is LGHNT and CDR2 is FRNRAP. CDR3 DNA: TGTGCTAGTGCCAAAACAGGGGTCAATCAGCCCCAGCATTTT. This translates into CASAKTGVNQPQHF.

This sequence joins TRBV19 and TRBJ2-1, with 9 positions matching TRBD2. V was clipped by 3 bases and J by 9 bases; unmatched bases: 9. The germline CDR1 and CDR2 sequences are LNHDA and SQIVND (reference sequence). There are 15 residues in the CDR3. CDR3 in DNA: TGTGCCAGTAGTATGGAAATTAGCGGGAGTAGTGAGCAGTTCTTC. Translation: CASSMEISGSSEQFF.

The rearrangement joins TRBV6-6 to TRBJ1-1; D is unclear. Trimming cost V 9 bases and J 1 base, with 9 bases left between them. Per germline, CDR1 MNHNY and CDR2 SVGAGI (reference sequence). The CDR3 has 12 amino acids. DNA of the CDR3: TGTGCCAGTTCTGGCCGGAACACTGAAGCTTTCTTT. It is translated as CASSGRNTEAFF.

The rearrangement joins TRBV6-5 to TRBJ2-2; no definite D call. Trimming stripped 6 bases from V and 5 bases from J, with 7 bases between. Germline-derived CDR1 and CDR2 are MNHEY and SVGAGI. The CDR3 runs to 12 residues. The DNA of the CDR3 is TGTGCCAGCAGGCGATTGACCGGGGAGCTGTTTTTT. This translates into CASRRLTGELFF.

This chain connects TRBV29-1 to TRBJ2-3; perhaps TRBD1 as D (6 bases). CDR1 SQVTM and CDR2 ANQGSEA come from the germline V gene. The V gene lost 5 bases and the J gene lost 2 bases, with 11 bases spanning the gap. The CDR3 sequence is 13 residues long. CDR3 loop: CSVRAGATDTQYF. CDR3 DNA: TGCAGCGTTCGGGCAGGGGCCACAGATACGCAGTATTTT.

In regard to this clone: Other DNA sequences in the sample encode the same CDR3. The DNA for the CDR3 is TGTGCCAGCAGACCCGACAGGTATTCTGGAAACACCATATATTTT. Residues: CASRPDRYSGNTIYF. The chain couples TRBV6-5 to TRBJ1-3; a possible D gene is TRBD1 (6 bases). Germline CDR1 reads MNHEY; CDR2 reads SVGAGI. V dropped 6 bases and J dropped 1 base, with 13 bases sitting between them. The CDR3 length is 15 residues.

The chain uses TRBV30 and TRBJ1-3, with unresolved D. V lost 2 bases and J lost 2, with 7 bases in between. CDR3 length: 13 residues. The germline CDR1 and CDR2 sequences are GTSNPN and SVGIG (reference sequence). CDR3 amino acids: CAWSTGTGNTIYF. The CDR3 DNA follows: TGTGCCTGGAGTACCGGGACTGGAAACACCATATATTTT.

V is TRBV7-9 and J is TRBJ2-7, with 7 bases matching TRBD1. Looked up from germline, CDR1 is SEHNR and CDR2 is FQNEAQ (reference sequence). V trimming: 1 base; J trimming: 9 bases; junction bases outside the gene matches: 3. The CDR3 runs to 12 residues. The CDR3 region has the DNA TGTGCCAGCAGCTTAGGACAGGGTCGGCAGTACTTC. Translation gives CASSLGQGRQYF.

The chain recombines TRBV4-1 with TRBJ2-7, with D perhaps matching TRBD1 (6 bases). CDR3 length equals 16 residues. CDR1 and CDR2 from the germline V gene are MGHRA and YSYEKL. Between the trimmed V and J ends, which lost 3 bases and 2 bases, there was a span of 17 bases. CDR3 region: CASSQGAGPFAYEQYF. The CDR3 nucleotides read TGCGCCAGCAGCCAGGGGGCAGGGCCCTTCGCCTACGAGCAGTACTTC.